This TCR beta chain stems from a study of control samples from healthy donors and cancer patients. Trimming cost V 4 bases and J 6 bases; bases outside gene matches: 2. This CDR3 comprises 12 residues. Germline CDR1 KGHSH, CDR2 LQKENI. The assay was immunoSEQ multiplex PCR, and TCRdb's table has in-frame clones only and misses some. Seen here are fewer than 200,000 clones, around 87% observed once, and the top ten hold over 1.1%. This sequence joins TRBV18 and TRBJ1-1; TRBD1 matches 7 bases. The sample consisted of blood. The origin of this receptor is a woman between 50 and 59 years old in good health. CDR3 DNA sequence: TGTGCCAGCTCACAGGGGGCCCCTGAAGCTTTCTTT. Protein product: CASSQGAPEAFF.